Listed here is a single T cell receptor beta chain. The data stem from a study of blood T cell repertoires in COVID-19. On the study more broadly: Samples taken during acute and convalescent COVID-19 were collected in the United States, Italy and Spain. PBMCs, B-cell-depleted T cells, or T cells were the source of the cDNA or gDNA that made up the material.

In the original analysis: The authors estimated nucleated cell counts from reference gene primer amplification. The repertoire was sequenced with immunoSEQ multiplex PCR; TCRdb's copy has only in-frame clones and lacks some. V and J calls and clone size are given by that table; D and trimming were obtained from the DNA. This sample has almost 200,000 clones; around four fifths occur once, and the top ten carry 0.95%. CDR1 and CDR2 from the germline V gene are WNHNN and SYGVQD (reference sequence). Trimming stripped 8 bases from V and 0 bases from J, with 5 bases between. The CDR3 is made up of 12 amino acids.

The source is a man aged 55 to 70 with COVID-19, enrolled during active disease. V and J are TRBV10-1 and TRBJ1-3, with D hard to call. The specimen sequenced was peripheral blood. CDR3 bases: TGCGCCAGCTCAAACTCTGGAAACACCATATATTTT. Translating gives CASSNSGNTIYF.